The rows below give T cell receptor beta chains drawn from one sample of a study of control samples from healthy donors and cancer patients. Repertoires were generated with immunoSEQ multiplex PCR, while TCRdb's copy carries only in-frame clones and drops some. The table has some 200,000 clones, 91% seen once. The sample was blood. Source of these receptors: a woman aged 25 to 39 in good health. CDR3s include the opening cysteine and the closing phenylalanine or tryptophan. Fields, in order: clone size, V gene, D gene, J gene, CDR3 DNA, CDR3 protein. D genes are given only for firm matches. Clone size appears in some rows only: once, few, many, or a class for an expanded clone.

>NA|TRBV7-3|NA|TRBJ2-7
TGTGCCAGCAGCTTAACTAGCGTACTGACCTACGAGCAGTACTTC
CASSLTSVLTYEQYF
>NA|TRBV3-1/TRBV3-2|TRBD1|TRBJ1-2
TGTGCCAGCAGCCGCGGGACAGCTAACTATGGCTACACCTTC
CASSRGTANYGYTF
>NA|TRBV7-2|TRBD1|TRBJ1-3
TGTGCCAGCAGCCTACCAGGGGGCTCTGGAAACACCATATATTTT
CASSLPGGSGNTIYF
>NA|TRBV5-1|NA|TRBJ2-7
TGCGCCAGCAGCTTGGTAGCGGATCCATCCTACGAGCAGTACTTC
CASSLVADPSYEQYF
>NA|TRBV2|NA|TRBJ2-3
TGTGCCAGCAGTGGGGTTTTAGGGAGCACAGATACGCAGTATTTT
CASSGVLGSTDTQYF
>once|TRBV12-3/TRBV12-4|TRBD1|TRBJ1-6
TGTGCCAGCAGTTTCGGACAGGGTGGACTCCACTTT
CASSFGQGGLHF
>NA|TRBV19|TRBD1|TRBJ1-6
TGTGCCAGTAGCGACAGGGGTTCACCCCTCCACTTT
CASSDRGSPLHF
>NA|TRBV6-2/TRBV6-3|TRBD2|TRBJ2-2
TGTGCCAGCAGTAGGTTGCGGGAGGGCCCCGGGGAGCTGTTTTTT
CASSRLREGPGELFF
>NA|TRBV4-2|TRBD1|TRBJ1-5
TGTGCCAGCAGCCAAGACGGGACAGGGAATCAGCCCCAGCATTTT
CASSQDGTGNQPQHF
>NA|TRBV3-1/TRBV3-2|NA|TRBJ2-3
TGTGCCAGCAGCCAAGACAGGGGGGGAGGCACAGATACGCAGTATTTT
CASSQDRGGGTDTQYF
>NA|TRBV7-9|TRBD2|TRBJ2-1
TGTGCCAGCAGCTGGACGACTAGCGGGGGGAATGAGCAGTTCTTC
CASSWTTSGGNEQFF
>NA|TRBV15|TRBD1|TRBJ1-3
TGTGCCACCAGCAGGGACAGGGGGCTCGGAAACACCATATATTTT
CATSRDRGLGNTIYF
>NA|TRBV25-1|NA|TRBJ1-2
TGTGCCAGCAGTGATCGAAGAGGGCCCTATGGCTACACCTTC
CASSDRRGPYGYTF
>NA|TRBV7-8|TRBD1|TRBJ2-5
TGTGCCAGCAGCTTAGGGGGGACAGGGGCGCAAGAGACCCAGTACTTC
CASSLGGTGAQETQYF
>NA|TRBV6-1|NA|TRBJ2-2
TGTGCCAGCAGTGAAGGCGGACAGCTACACACCGGGGAGCTGTTTTTT
CASSEGGQLHTGELFF
>NA|TRBV5-1|TRBD2|TRBJ2-3
TGCGCCAGCAGCTGGACTAGCGGGGGGGCCTCAGATACGCAGTATTTT
CASSWTSGGASDTQYF
>NA|TRBV12-3/TRBV12-4|NA|TRBJ1-2
TGTGCCAGCAGTTTGCATAACTATGGCTACACCTTC
CASSLHNYGYTF
>NA|TRBV11-3|TRBD1|TRBJ1-4
TGTGCCAGCAGCCCCGGACAGGGGGGTGAAAAACTGTTTTTT
CASSPGQGGEKLFF
>NA|TRBV12-3/TRBV12-4|NA|TRBJ1-4
TGTGCCAGCAGTTTACGGGACCAACTGTTTTTT
CASSLRDQLFF
>NA|TRBV6-6|TRBD1|TRBJ2-5
TGTGCCAGCAGACGGGAACAGGGGGCCCAAGAGACCCAGTACTTC
CASRREQGAQETQYF
>NA|TRBV5-4|NA|TRBJ2-7
TGTGCCAGCAGCGTTTACGGGATGTACGAGCAGTACTTC
CASSVYGMYEQYF
>NA|TRBV5-1|NA|TRBJ2-2
TGCGCCAGCAGCTTGGGCGGAGACACCGGGGAGCTGTTTTTT
CASSLGGDTGELFF
>NA|TRBV6-1|NA|TRBJ1-5
TGTGCCAGCAGTGAAGCCGGGGCCTCGAATCAGCCCCAGCATTTT
CASSEAGASNQPQHF
>NA|TRBV30|TRBD1|TRBJ1-5
TGTGCCTGGAGGCCGGGACAGGTGGATCAGCCCCAGCATTTT
CAWRPGQVDQPQHF
>NA|TRBV7-9|TRBD2|TRBJ2-7
TGTGCCAGCAGCTCCGGGACTAGCGGGGCATACGAGCAGTACTTC
CASSSGTSGAYEQYF
>NA|TRBV11-2|NA|TRBJ2-2
TGTGCCAGCAGCTTAGGAGGCAGGGCCGGGACCGGGGAGCTGTTTTTT
CASSLGGRAGTGELFF
>NA|TRBV11-3|TRBD2|TRBJ2-3
TGTGCCAGCAGCTTAGGCCGACTAGCGGGACTAGATACGCAGTATTTT
CASSLGRLAGLDTQYF
>NA|TRBV11-1|NA|TRBJ1-1
TGTGCCAGCAGCTTAGCGTTGAACACTGAAGCTTTCTTT
CASSLALNTEAFF
>NA|TRBV6-1|NA|TRBJ1-5
TGTGCCAGCAGTGAAGCGGGTGGGGGTTGGCAGCCCCAGCATTTT
CASSEAGGGWQPQHF
>once|TRBV18|TRBD2|TRBJ2-7
TGTGCCAGCTCACTAGCGGGAGGGGAGTACGAGCAGTACTTC
CASSLAGGEYEQYF
>NA|TRBV9|NA|TRBJ1-2
TGTGCCAGCAGCGATACGACAGCTAACTATGGCTACACCTTC
CASSDTTANYGYTF
>NA|TRBV5-4|TRBD1|TRBJ2-5
TGTGCCAGCAGCTCGGACAGGGGCGAGACCCAGTACTTC
CASSSDRGETQYF
>NA|TRBV6-5|NA|TRBJ1-2
TGTGCCAGCACCGGGATATATGGCTACACCTTC
CASTGIYGYTF
>once|TRBV5-5|NA|TRBJ2-6
TGTGCCAGCAGTTCCCAGGGCTCTGGGGCCAACGTCCTGACTTTC
CASSSQGSGANVLTF
>NA|TRBV27|TRBD1|TRBJ1-4
TGTGCCAGCAGTGTACGACAGGGGACTAATGAAAAACTGTTTTTT
CASSVRQGTNEKLFF
>NA|TRBV30|NA|TRBJ2-2
TGTGCCTGGAGTGCCACAGGGATCACCGGGGAGCTGTTTTTT
CAWSATGITGELFF
>NA|TRBV28|NA|TRBJ1-2
TGTGCCAGCAGTTCGGGGGCCAACTATGGCTACACCTTC
CASSSGANYGYTF
>NA|TRBV5-1|NA|TRBJ2-3
TGCGCCAGCAGCTTGGAGGAGCGACGCACAGATACGCAGTATTTT
CASSLEERRTDTQYF
>NA|TRBV28|NA|TRBJ1-1
TGTGCCAGCAGTTTCGGGGGAACTGAAGCTTTCTTT
CASSFGGTEAFF
>NA|TRBV10-1|NA|TRBJ2-3
TGCGCCAGCAGTCGATCGGGGGGCACAGATACGCAGTATTTT
CASSRSGGTDTQYF
>NA|TRBV12-3/TRBV12-4|TRBD1|TRBJ2-4
TGTGCCAGCAGTTTGGACAGGAAAAACATTCAGTACTTC
CASSLDRKNIQYF
>NA|TRBV3-1/TRBV3-2|NA|TRBJ1-1
TGTGCCAGCAGCCAAGATGGTGGAGGGGGCACTGAAGCTTTCTTT
CASSQDGGGGTEAFF
>NA|TRBV2|NA|TRBJ2-4
TGTGCCAGCGGGGGACTAGCCAAAAACATTCAGTACTTC
CASGGLAKNIQYF
>NA|TRBV19|TRBD2|TRBJ2-7
TGTGCCAGTAGTATACGGGGGACTAGCGGGACCTCCTACGAGCAGTACTTC
CASSIRGTSGTSYEQYF
>NA|TRBV24-1|TRBD1|TRBJ2-2
TGTGCCACCAGTGATCCGGGACAGGGGAGCGGGGAGCTGTTTTTT
CATSDPGQGSGELFF
>NA|TRBV4-2|NA|TRBJ2-2
TGTGCCAGCAGCCGGGGGACCACGAACACCGGGGAGCTGTTTTTT
CASSRGTTNTGELFF
>NA|TRBV3-1/TRBV3-2|NA|TRBJ1-2
TGTGCCAGCAGCCAAGATCTGGGGCACTATGGCTACACCTTC
CASSQDLGHYGYTF
>NA|TRBV3-1/TRBV3-2|NA|TRBJ1-1
TGTGCCAGCAGCCAAGAGACAATGAACACTGAAGCTTTCTTT
CASSQETMNTEAFF
>NA|TRBV6-5|TRBD1|TRBJ2-6
TGTGCCAGCAAGGACAGGGTCGGGGCCAACGTCCTGACTTTC
CASKDRVGANVLTF
>few|TRBV24-1|NA|TRBJ2-5
TGTGCCACCAAGGTAAGGGAGACCCAGTACTTC
CATKVRETQYF
>NA|TRBV7-6|NA|TRBJ2-2
TGTGCCAGCAGCTTAGGTCTGGGGCCGAACACCGGGGAGCTGTTTTTT
CASSLGLGPNTGELFF
>NA|TRBV18|NA|TRBJ1-4
TGTGCCAGCTCACCAGGGTTAGATGAAAAACTGTTTTTT
CASSPGLDEKLFF